A single sample gave rise to the 9 T cell receptor beta chains below, sequenced in a study of regulatory T cells in long-lasting Graves disease. Construction of the TCR beta libraries employed iRepertoire HTBI primers in conjunction with Arm-PCR of CDR3 regions. MiXCR, applied by TCRdb to the multiplex PCR reads, yields one record per CDR3 protein. The sample yields 550,000 to 650,000 distinct CDR3 sequences, about 16% seen once. As for time point: newly diagnosed GD, antithyroid drugs for less than 3 months. TCR sequences were obtained from RNA taken from PBMCs. These data were likewise used in another study, on T cells in Graves' hyperthyroidism and ophthalmopathy.

The sample consisted of peripheral blood mononuclear cells (PBMCs), taken at new diagnosis, from a patient treated with antithyroid drugs. All receptors come from a man aged 18-30 years with Graves disease.

To note about this clonotype: A single base separates this from a much larger clone, so it may be a read error. This sequence joins TRBV30 and TRBJ1-5; no definite D call. The germline CDR1 and CDR2 sequences are GTSNPN and SVGIG (reference sequence). This CDR3 region has 14 residues. Trimming left V 0 bases short and J 11 bases short, with 17 bases between. The DNA for the CDR3 is TGTGCCTGGAGTGTCCTGGGTAGGAACCAGGCCCAGCATTTT. It is translated as CAWSVLGRNQAQHF.

There are many counts of this clonotype. The chain has TRBV19 and TRBJ2-2; D might be TRBD2 (5 bases). Germline V lookup: CDR1 LNHDA, CDR2 SQIVND (reference sequence). Trimming removed 5 bases from V and 4 bases from J, with 17 bases in between. The CDR3 runs to 16 residues. The DNA for the CDR3 is TGTGCCAGTAGTCGAATTCAGCCCGGGGTCACCGGGGAGCTGTTTTTT. Translated, it gives CASSRIQPGVTGELFF.

Many counts were recorded for this clonotype. The V gene is TRBV27, the J gene TRBJ2-7; 9 bases agree with TRBD2. This CDR3 is built from 16 residues. V trimming: 5 bases; J trimming: 0 bases; junction bases outside the gene matches: 8. Germline CDR1 reads MNHEY; CDR2 reads SMNVEV (reference sequence). The CDR3 sequence: CASSQIAGESSYEQYF. The CDR3 nucleotides are TGTGCCAGCAGTCAAATAGCGGGAGAGAGCTCCTACGAGCAGTACTTC.

This clonotype was recorded many times. V and J are TRBV11-2 and TRBJ2-3; D is unresolved. Trimming left V 0 bases short and J 1 base short, with 8 bases between. The CDR3 extends over 15 amino acids. CDR1 and CDR2 from the germline V gene are SGHAT and FQNNGV. CDR3 in DNA: TGTGCCAGCAGCTTAGAAGTCTCTGGCACAGATACGCAGTATTTT. Residues: CASSLEVSGTDTQYF.

CDR3 residues: CASSPRSRVINDNEQFF. CDR3 sequence (DNA): TGTGCCAGCAGCCCCCGGTCAAGGGTGATCAATGACAATGAGCAGTTCTTC. This chain links TRBV9 with TRBJ2-1; D is undetermined. This CDR3 contains 17 residues. Germline CDR1 is SGDLS and CDR2 is YYNGEE. V lost 4 bases to trimming and J lost 5 bases, with 22 bases between them.

The table lists this clonotype with many counts. The J gene is TRBJ2-7, the V gene TRBV19, with a possible D match to TRBD2 (7 bases). Germline V lookup: CDR1 LNHDA, CDR2 SQIVND (reference sequence). CDR3 length: 15 amino acids. Trimming shortened V by 3 bases and J by 2 bases, and 14 bases separated the two germline ends. The CDR3 DNA follows: TGTGCCAGTAGTATGGGACAAGGGAGGGCCTACGAGCAGTACTTC. Its translation is CASSMGQGRAYEQYF.

This clonotype was recorded many times. The chain carries TRBV6-1 and TRBJ1-2; the match to TRBD1 covers 11 bases. CDR1 is MNHNS, CDR2 SASEGT, per germline. The ends lost 10 bases at V and 2 bases at J; junction bases unmatched: 3. This CDR3 region has 13 residues. In DNA form, the CDR3 reads TGTGCCACCGGGGACAGGGGGAACTATGGCTACACCTTC. It encodes CATGDRGNYGYTF.

This clonotype turned up a few times. The chain has TRBV7-3 and TRBJ2-7, with TRBD2 identical over 10 bases. Germline V lookup: CDR1 SGHTA, CDR2 FQGTGA. With V trimmed by 2 bases and J by 2 bases, 3 bases remained unmatched. The CDR3 loop spans 15 amino acids. As DNA, the CDR3 is TGTGCCAGCAGCTTAGGGACTAGCGCGACCTACGAGCAGTACTTC. This encodes CASSLGTSATYEQYF.

The chain is built from TRBV6-5 and TRBJ1-2, with no clear D. Trimming took off 0 bases at V and 3 bases at J, with 11 bases between the two ends. CDR3 length equals 15 residues. Germline V gene sequence: CDR1 MNHEY, CDR2 SVGAGI. CDR3 amino acids: CASSYSGLGDYGYTF. CDR3 sequence (DNA): TGTGCCAGCAGTTACTCAGGGCTGGGCGACTATGGCTACACCTTC.